Here is one T cell receptor (beta chain) with its context. Its antigen is undetermined. The CDR3 extends over 14 amino acids. Germline CDR1 reads SGHAT; CDR2 reads FQNNGV. Trimming left V 5 bases short and J 7 bases short, with 18 bases between. The researchers produced TCR beta cDNA from 500 to 550 ng total RNA with a constant-region primer. Generation of the TCR beta libraries relied on three nested multiplex PCR rounds using slightly modified ARM-PCR. It was with TRBV1-TRBV30 forward primers and a C-beta reverse primer that the first two PCR rounds were run, at about 9 cycles each. TCRdb independently ran MiXCR on the multiplex PCR reads; one entry per CDR3 protein. The sample lists about 92,000 distinct CDR3 sequences; 65% to 70% were seen once. These data come from a study of tumor-infiltrating lymphocytes in primary liver carcinoma. Study in general: Recorded tumor stage was T1-T3 N0M0, with diameters of roughly 4 to 10 cm. General study findings and limits: Tumor region pairs outstripped tumor-adjacent and tumor-blood pairs in overlap.

DNA and RNA were both co-extracted from roughly 18-30 mg of bulk tissue that had not been sorted. Chronic HBV infection, untreated so far, was present in the patients. The chain uses TRBV11-2 and TRBJ2-7; D is unclear. This sequence originates from a middle-aged man with primary liver carcinoma and hepatitis B virus infection. The sequenced sample was tumor-adjacent normal liver tissue. In DNA form, the CDR3 reads TGTGCCAGCAGCATATCGAGATGGGATAATGAGCAGTACTTC. Translating it yields CASSISRWDNEQYF.